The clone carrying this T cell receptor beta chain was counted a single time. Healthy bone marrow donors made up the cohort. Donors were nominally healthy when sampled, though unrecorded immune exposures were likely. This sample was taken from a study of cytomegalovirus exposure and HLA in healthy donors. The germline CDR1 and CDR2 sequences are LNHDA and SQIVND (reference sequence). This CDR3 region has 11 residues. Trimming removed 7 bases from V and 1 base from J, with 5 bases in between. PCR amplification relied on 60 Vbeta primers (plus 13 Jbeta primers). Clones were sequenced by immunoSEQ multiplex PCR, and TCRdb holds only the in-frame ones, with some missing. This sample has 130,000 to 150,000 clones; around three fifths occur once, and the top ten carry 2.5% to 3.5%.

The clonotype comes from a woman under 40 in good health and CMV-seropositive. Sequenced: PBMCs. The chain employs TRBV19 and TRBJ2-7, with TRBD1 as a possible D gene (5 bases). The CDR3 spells CASTGSYEQYF. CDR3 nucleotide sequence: TGTGCCAGTACAGGGTCCTACGAGCAGTACTTC.